This entry describes one T cell receptor (beta chain). Using a J-beta primer mix together with a sample-barcoded 5' primer, a second PCR was run for 7 to 11 cycles. TCRdb reprocessed the 5' RACE reads via MiXCR and lists one record per CDR3 protein. The sample shows roughly 1.9 million distinct CDR3 sequences, 30% to 40% of them seen only once. This sample stems from a study of blood T cells in healthy people across ages. Germline V gives CDR1 SQVTM, CDR2 ANQGSEA. CDR3 length equals 14 residues. The J segment lost 0 bases and the V segment lost 4 bases, leaving 5 bases of the junction unmatched. Whenever a sample was processed, at least 7 million PBMCs were isolated.

The rearrangement uses TRBV29-1 and TRBJ1-2, with 7 nucleotides matching TRBD1. Specimen: blood. This receptor was obtained from a human donor in good health. The chain's CDR3 is CSVADREANYGYTF. In DNA, the CDR3 is TGCAGCGTTGCTGACAGGGAGGCTAACTATGGCTACACCTTC. The variable domain in full, completed from reference TRBV29-1 and TRBJ1-2, reads SAVISQKPSRDICQRGTSLTIQCQVDSQVTMMFWYRQQPGQSLTLIATANQGSEATYESGFVIDKFPISRPNLTFSTLTVSNMSPEDSSIYLCSVADREANYGYTFGSGTRLTVV.